Below are 19 T cell receptor beta chains sequenced from a single sample in a study of cytomegalovirus exposure and HLA in healthy donors (dated by TCRdb to between 2016 and 2019). The method behind the library was the immunoSEQ multiplex PCR assay. The multiplex PCR relied on a mix of 60 forward primers for TCR Vbeta segments and 13 reverse primers for TCR Jbeta segments. TCRdb mirrors the immuneACCESS table, restricted to in-frame sequences. Some clones are absent from its copies; in checked studies, under half trace to an unresolved V gene, and the reason for the others is unknown. This sample has 90,000 to 150,000 clones in its table, and approximately 75% of those were observed once. Around 4.9% of the sample is taken by the ten largest. Sequencing input: PBMCs. The source is a middle-aged man in good health and CMV-seropositive.

Comment on this clone: The same CDR3 also results from other DNA sequences found in this sample. The chain couples TRBV30 to TRBJ1-6; D is ambiguous. The CDR3 consists of 13 residues. Trimming removed 0 bases at V and 7 bases at J, with 7 bases between. Germline CDR1 and CDR2: GTSNPN and SVGIG (reference sequence). CDR3 loop: CAWSVRSNSPLHF. The CDR3 DNA reads TGTGCCTGGAGTGTACGGAGCAATTCACCCCTCCACTTT.

The table lists this clone with a few counts. The V and J genes are TRBV7-2 and TRBJ2-1; 9 positions agree with TRBD2. V dropped 5 bases and J dropped 9; count of bases not matched to a gene: 5. The germline gives CDR1 SGHTA, CDR2 FQGNSA. This CDR3 is 13 amino acids long. CDR3 nucleotide sequence: TGTGCCAGCAGCGCACTAGCGGGCGGTGAGCAGTTCTTC. Its protein product is CASSALAGGEQFF.

CDR3 nucleotides: TGTGCCAGCAGGCTGACTAGCGGGGGGGCCTCCTACAATGAGCAGTTCTTC. This sequence encodes CASRLTSGGASYNEQFF. The genes are TRBV28 and TRBJ2-1; TRBD2 aligns across 14 bases. The junction had 4 bases not matched to a gene; V was cut back by 6 bases and J by 0 bases. The CDR3 covers 17 residues. Germline V gives CDR1 MDHEN, CDR2 SYDVKM.

The chain couples TRBV5-5 to TRBJ2-5; D is unclear. Germline V gene lookup returns CDR1 SGHKS and CDR2 YYEKEE (reference sequence). This CDR3 spans 15 amino acids. The V end lost 2 bases, the J end lost 4 bases, and 15 bases lay between the germline ends. For the CDR3, the DNA is TGTGCCAGCAGCTTAGGTGTTGTGGGCTCAGAGACCCAGTACTTC. This codes for CASSLGVVGSETQYF. Drawing the rest from reference TRBV5-5 and TRBJ2-5, the complete variable domain is DAGVTQSPTHLIKTRGQQVTLRCSPISGHKSVSWYQQVLGQGPQFIFQYYEKEERGRGNFPDRFSARQFPNYSSELNVNALLLGDSALYLCASSLGVVGSETQYFGPGTRLLVL.

This clone was seen a handful of times. The chain combines TRBV5-5 with TRBJ2-7; 8 positions agree with TRBD1. The CDR3 spans 15 residues. J gave up 3 bases and V 4 bases, and 9 bases lay outside the gene matches. Germline CDR1 reads SGHKS; CDR2 reads YYEKEE (reference sequence). CDR3 region: CASSLGQGVSYEQYF. The CDR3 DNA sequence: TGTGCCAGCAGCCTTGGACAGGGTGTAAGCTACGAGCAGTACTTC.

This clone was seen a single time. The rearrangement links TRBV9 to TRBJ2-3; TRBD2 is a possible D gene (6 bases). Trimming took off 5 bases at V and 2 bases at J, with 12 bases between the two ends. Germline V CDR1 and CDR2: SGDLS, YYNGEE. This CDR3 is built from 14 residues. The CDR3 nucleotides are TGTGCCAGCAGAAAGGGACTCTCCACAGATACGCAGTATTTT. Protein product: CASRKGLSTDTQYF.

The chain employs TRBV27 and TRBJ2-7; perhaps TRBD1 as D (5 bases). Germline CDR1 reads MNHEY; CDR2 reads SMNVEV (reference sequence). The CDR3 spans 14 residues. V lost 5 bases and J 12 bases, leaving 23 bases between the germline ends. CDR3 amino acids: CASSPGNRIYDSYF. The CDR3 region has the DNA TGTGCCAGCAGTCCCGGTAACAGGATATACGATTCGTACTTC.

The chain carries TRBV6-1 and TRBJ1-6; D remains ambiguous. The CDR3 runs 14 residues. Germline CDR1 and CDR2: MNHNS and SASEGT. Trimming pared 1 base from V and 14 bases from J, leaving 15 bases between. CDR3 DNA: TGTGCCAGCAGTGAAGTGGTGGGCGCGAGGGCCCTCCACTTT. Amino acid sequence: CASSEVVGARALHF.

The chain uses TRBV18 and TRBJ2-3, with D possibly matching TRBD2 (6 bases). Per the germline V gene, CDR1 is KGHSH and CDR2 is LQKENI. The CDR3 has 17 residues. Between the trimmed V and J ends, which lost 3 bases and 4 bases, there was a span of 20 bases. Here the CDR3 DNA reads TGTGCCAGCTCACCCCGGGCTAGCGTCGCAAGGTCAGATACGCAGTATTTT. Protein sequence: CASSPRASVARSDTQYF.

The chain is built from TRBV7-9 and TRBJ1-2; 7 positions match TRBD1. The CDR3 has 14 residues. Per the germline V gene, CDR1 is SEHNR and CDR2 is FQNEAQ (reference sequence). V gave up 1 base and J gave up 3 bases; unmatched junction bases: 2. The CDR3 here is CASSLDRGYYGYTF. The CDR3 DNA reads as TGTGCCAGCAGCTTAGACAGGGGCTACTATGGCTACACCTTC.

The chain couples TRBV9 to TRBJ2-5, with a possible D match to TRBD2 (7 bases). This CDR3 has 15 amino acids. Trimming took 5 bases from V and 2 from J, leaving 16 bases between them. Germline CDR1 reads SGDLS; CDR2 reads YYNGEE. The DNA of the CDR3 is TGTGCCAGCAGTTCACAGGGAGCGGGGCAAGAGACCCAGTACTTC. Translation gives CASSSQGAGQETQYF.

The chain is built from TRBV29-1 and TRBJ1-2; a possible D gene is TRBD1 (5 bases). There are 14 residues in the CDR3. Germline V CDR1 and CDR2: SQVTM, ANQGSEA. The V end lost 0 bases, the J end lost 3 bases, and 11 bases lay between the germline ends. CDR3 sequence reads: CSVEDKQGHYGYTF. The CDR3 DNA is TGCAGCGTTGAAGATAAGCAGGGCCACTATGGCTACACCTTC.

The chain combines TRBV19 with TRBJ2-3; the D gene is possibly TRBD2 (7 bases). V was pared by 3 bases and J by 3 bases, with 13 bases between. CDR1 and CDR2 from the germline V gene are LNHDA and SQIVND (reference sequence). The CDR3 is made up of 15 amino acids. The CDR3 coding sequence is TGTGCCAGTAGTATTACCGGGGGGCGGACAGATACGCAGTATTTT. Its protein is CASSITGGRTDTQYF.

The V call is TRBV28, the J call TRBJ1-4; possible D gene TRBD1, 5 bases. The germline V and J ends were trimmed by 4 bases and 2 bases, with 11 bases remaining between them. Germline V CDR1 and CDR2: MDHEN, SYDVKM. The CDR3 has 15 residues. As DNA, the CDR3 is TGTGCCAGCAGTTCTGGGGGGGGGACTAATGAAAAACTGTTTTTT. It encodes CASSSGGGTNEKLFF.

The gene calls are TRBV7-2 and TRBJ1-4; D gene uncertain. CDR1 and CDR2 from the germline V gene are SGHTA and FQGNSA. The CDR3 consists of 15 residues. V dropped 5 bases and J dropped 5 bases, with 15 bases sitting between them. In DNA, the CDR3 is TGTGCCAGCAGCCCGTCGAGGGTATTAAATGAAAAACTGTTTTTT. Residues: CASSPSRVLNEKLFF.

This clone was counted only a few times. The CDR3 sequence: CAIRVSRNTEAFF. CDR3 in DNA: TGTGCCATCCGGGTCAGTCGGAACACTGAAGCTTTCTTT. This chain uses TRBV6-6 with TRBJ1-1; D not resolved. The germline CDR1 and CDR2 sequences are MNHNY and SVGAGI (reference sequence). Trimming took off 10 bases at V and 1 base at J, with 13 bases between the two ends. CDR3 length: 13 residues.

With respect to this clone: The germline gene is not matched at one end of the junction; a read error may be the cause. The chain recombines TRBV6-1 with TRBJ2-1; no definite D call. Germline V CDR1 and CDR2: MNHNS, SASEGT. The CDR3 sequence is 16 residues long. The CDR3 here is CASSKALVATRSEQFF. As DNA, the CDR3 is TGTGCCAGCAGTAAAGCCCTCGTGGCCACACGGAGTGAGCAGTTCTTC.

The chain has TRBV15 and TRBJ2-7; 7 bases match TRBD1. V lost 1 base to trimming and J lost 3 bases; unmatched junction nucleotides: 6. Per germline, CDR1 LNHNV and CDR2 YYDKDF (reference sequence). There are 15 residues in the CDR3. CDR3 DNA sequence: TGTGCCACCAGCAGAGCGACGACAGGGAACTACGAGCAGTACTTC. Encoded protein: CATSRATTGNYEQYF.

The rearrangement links TRBV4-1 to TRBJ2-4, with 11 bases that match TRBD2. The junction had 5 bases not matched to a gene; V was cut back by 0 bases and J by 7 bases. The CDR3 is made up of 16 amino acids. Germline assignment: CDR1 MGHRA and CDR2 YSYEKL. CDR3 residues: CASSQDPSGRTNIQYF. CDR3 DNA: TGCGCCAGCAGCCAAGACCCTAGCGGGAGGACGAACATTCAGTACTTC.